This paragraph covers one T cell receptor beta chain sequence. Its antigen is not known. TCRdb's copy holds only in-frame clones and misses some; the assay was immunoSEQ multiplex PCR. This sample has fewer than 70,000 clones, with 85% found just once. The CDR3 runs to 16 residues. Germline trimming cut 6 bases from V and 0 bases from J; bases unmatched to any gene: 7. The germline gives CDR1 SGHTA, CDR2 FQGNSA. With autoimmune disease history or systemic immunosuppression, patients were excluded. This record belongs to a study of OX40 agonist ivuxolimab in advanced cancers. Study details: The eligibility criteria allowed prior anti-PD-1, anti-PD-L1 or anti-CTLA-4 therapy, and around 38% had some. The study's findings and limits: Certain nonresponders likewise exhibited a low normalized T-cell clonal expansion. Relative to CD4+ cells, CD8+ T cells on average had more expanded clones.

The sample here was CD4+ or CD8+ T cells sorted from blood, taken in a trial of the OX40 agonist ivuxolimab. The TCR comes from an adult with an advanced solid tumor such as melanoma, head and neck, liver or kidney cancer. V and J are TRBV7-2 and TRBJ2-7; 11 bases line up with TRBD1. The CDR3, as DNA: TGTGCCAGCAGTTCCGGGACAGGGGGGCACTCCTACGAGCAGTACTTC. This translates into CASSSGTGGHSYEQYF.